A few counts support the clone carrying this T cell receptor (beta chain). Its antigen is unidentified. This sample was taken from a study of human T cells and chemical hapten exposure. Points from the study as a whole: The number of TCRs over 1 in 1000 frequency stayed unchanged after DPC.

Per the authors' pipeline: There were a median of around 96,000 TCRs per sample, with a range from about 23,224 to 690,600. TCRdb recomputed calls from the RACE reads with MiXCR, one row per CDR3 protein. The V and J calls here are based on TCRdb, not the publication. The sample consists of more than 55,000 distinct CDR3 sequences, 9.5% to 10% of them appearing once. The CDR3 covers 11 residues. The V end was cut by 6 bases, the J end by 2 bases, with 5 bases between. Germline CDR1 and CDR2: MNHNS and SASEGT. The time point here: pre-sensitization, week 0. This sample's treatment: therapeutic diphenylcyclopropenone sensitization with weekly scalp DPC.

The source is a middle-aged man with alopecia areata. Some clones in this sample may be carry-over from other donors' samples. The V gene is TRBV6-1, the J gene TRBJ2-7; D is undetermined. The material was whole blood, obtained in connection with sensitization to the hapten diphenylcyclopropenone (DPC). DNA for the CDR3: TGTGCCAGCAGGCTAACCTACGAGCAGTACTTC. Translating gives CASRLTYEQYF.